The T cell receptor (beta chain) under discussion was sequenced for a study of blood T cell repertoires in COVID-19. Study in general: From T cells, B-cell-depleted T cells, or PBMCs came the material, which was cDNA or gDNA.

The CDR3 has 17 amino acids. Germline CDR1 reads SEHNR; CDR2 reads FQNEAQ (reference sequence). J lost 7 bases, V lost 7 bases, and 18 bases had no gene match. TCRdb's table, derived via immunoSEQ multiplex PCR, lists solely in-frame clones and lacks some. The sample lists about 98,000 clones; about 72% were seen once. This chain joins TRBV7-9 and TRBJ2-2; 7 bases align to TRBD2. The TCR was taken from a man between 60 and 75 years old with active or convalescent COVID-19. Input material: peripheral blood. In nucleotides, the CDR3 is TGTGCCAGCAACATACAGCAGGGAGGGCGCGTTGGCGGGGAGCTGTTTTTT. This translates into CASNIQQGGRVGGELFF. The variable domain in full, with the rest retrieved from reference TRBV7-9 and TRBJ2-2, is DTGVSQNPRHKITKRGQNVTFRCDPISEHNRLYWYRQTLGQGPEFLTYFQNEAQLEKSRLLSDRFSAERPKGSFSTLEIQRTEQGDSAMYLCASNIQQGGRVGGELFFGEGSRLTVL.